The text below deals with one T cell receptor beta chain. In the original analysis: Counts of nucleated cells, estimated from reference gene primer amplification, were obtained. The table came from immunoSEQ multiplex PCR; TCRdb's copy has only in-frame clones and leaves some out. That table is the source of V, J and clone size, and D and trimming were worked out from the DNA. In the table there are approximately 90,000 clones, about 82% of which are singletons. The germline V gene has CDR1 MDHEN and CDR2 SYDVKM. CDR3 length: 13 amino acids. V shed 4 bases and J 6 bases; nucleotides not matched to a gene: 3. This sample was included in a study of blood T cell repertoires in COVID-19. Study at large: Material from acute and convalescent COVID-19 was sourced from the United States, Italy and Spain. T cells, B-cell-depleted T cells, or PBMCs supplied cDNA or gDNA.

The chain carries TRBV28 and TRBJ1-2; TRBD1 agrees at 9 bases. The clonotype was recovered from a man aged 50 or older with acute or convalescent COVID-19. Input material: peripheral blood. Here the CDR3 reads CASSSGTGNGYTF. In DNA, the CDR3 is TGTGCCAGCAGTTCCGGGACAGGGAATGGCTACACCTTC.